This T cell receptor (beta chain) was captured by sequencing in a study of blood T cell repertoires in COVID-19. Study details: Sites in the United States, Italy and Spain provided acute and convalescent COVID-19 samples. PBMCs, B-cell-depleted T cells, or T cells were the source of the cDNA or gDNA that made up the material.

As processed by the authors: How many nucleated cells were present was estimated from reference gene primer amplification. Profiling relied on immunoSEQ multiplex PCR, and the TCRdb table lists in-frame clones only, not all of them. Clone size and V and J calls were adopted from that table, with D and trimming inferred from the DNA. This sample has about 120,000 clones, with 65% to 90% found just once. Germline CDR1 LNHDA, CDR2 SQIVND (reference sequence). J gave up 10 bases and V 3 bases, and 16 bases lay outside the gene matches. The CDR3 loop spans 18 amino acids. Specimen: peripheral blood. This receptor was taken from an elderly man with acute or convalescent COVID-19. The chain couples TRBV19 to TRBJ1-6, with TRBD1 identical over 9 bases. The CDR3 region is CASSMSGQGLYRYSPLHF. CDR3 bases: TGTGCCAGTAGTATGTCGGGACAGGGTCTCTATCGTTACTCACCCCTCCACTTT.